Listed below are T cell receptor beta chains from one sample, sequenced in a study of cytomegalovirus exposure and HLA in healthy donors. Libraries were prepared by immunoSEQ multiplex PCR; TCRdb keeps only in-frame clonotypes and omits some of them. This table has roughly 290,000 clones, about 90% appearing once. Sequenced input: PBMCs. All receptors derive from a woman in her late teens or twenties in good health and CMV-seronegative. Each CDR3 is given with its conserved first and last residue. The D gene is left open where the match is weak. Some rows mark clone size as missing; the rest say once, few, many or name a class of expanded clone.

d_call,v_call,clone_size,j_call,cdr3_length,cdr3_aa,cdr3_nt
.,TRBV29-1,.,TRBJ2-5,14,CSAWTTGAQETQYF,TGCAGCGCTTGGACGACAGGAGCACAAGAGACCCAGTACTTC
.,TRBV5-1,.,TRBJ2-5,13,CASSSGSQETQYF,TGCGCCAGCAGCTCCGGGTCCCAAGAGACCCAGTACTTC
TRBD2,TRBV5-1,few,TRBJ2-1,16,CASSLDIAGGGNEQFF,TGCGCCAGCAGCTTGGATATAGCGGGGGGAGGTAATGAGCAGTTCTTC
.,TRBV7-9,.,TRBJ2-5,15,CASSSIDRLGETQYF,TGTGCCAGCAGCTCTATAGACAGGCTTGGGGAGACCCAGTACTTC
TRBD1,TRBV27,few,TRBJ2-7,15,CASSLGTGAYYEQYF,TGTGCCAGCAGTCTGGGGACAGGGGCCTACTACGAGCAGTACTTC
.,TRBV11-3,.,TRBJ2-1,15,CASSWGTRPYNEQFF,TGTGCCAGCAGCTGGGGGACTCGACCCTACAATGAGCAGTTCTTC
TRBD2,TRBV6-6,.,TRBJ2-7,16,CASSPLGAGSSYEQYF,TGTGCCAGCAGCCCCCTTGGAGCGGGGAGTTCGTACGAGCAGTACTTC
.,TRBV30,.,TRBJ2-7,13,CAWTRGHSYEQYF,TGTGCCTGGACGCGGGGGCACTCCTACGAGCAGTACTTC
.,TRBV7-2,.,TRBJ2-1,15,CASSLGRLEINEQFF,TGTGCCAGCAGCTTAGGACGACTAGAGATAAATGAGCAGTTCTTC
.,TRBV14,.,TRBJ2-5,14,CASSQRGGTGTQYF,TGTGCCAGCAGCCAAAGGGGGGGAACCGGGACCCAGTACTTC
TRBD1,TRBV6-5,.,TRBJ1-2,14,CASSETGGGYGYTF,TGTGCCAGCAGCGAGACAGGGGGCGGCTATGGCTACACCTTC
TRBD1,TRBV2,few,TRBJ1-1,13,CASRGTGNTEAFF,TGTGCCAGCAGAGGGACAGGGAACACTGAAGCTTTCTTT
TRBD1,TRBV9,.,TRBJ1-2,16,CASSVAGQGMRYGYTF,TGTGCCAGCAGCGTAGCCGGACAGGGGATGAGGTATGGCTACACCTTC